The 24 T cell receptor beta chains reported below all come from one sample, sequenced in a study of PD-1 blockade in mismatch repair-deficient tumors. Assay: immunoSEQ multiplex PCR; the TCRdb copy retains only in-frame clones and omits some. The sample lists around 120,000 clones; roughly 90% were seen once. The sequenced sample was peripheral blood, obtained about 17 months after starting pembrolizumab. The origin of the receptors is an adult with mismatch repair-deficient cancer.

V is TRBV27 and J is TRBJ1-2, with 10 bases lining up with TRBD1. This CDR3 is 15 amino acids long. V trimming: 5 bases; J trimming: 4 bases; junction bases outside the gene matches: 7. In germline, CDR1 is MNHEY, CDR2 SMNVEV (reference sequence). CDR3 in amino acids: CASSAGQGSGYGYTF. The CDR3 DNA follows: TGTGCCAGCAGTGCGGGACAGGGGAGCGGCTATGGCTACACCTTC.

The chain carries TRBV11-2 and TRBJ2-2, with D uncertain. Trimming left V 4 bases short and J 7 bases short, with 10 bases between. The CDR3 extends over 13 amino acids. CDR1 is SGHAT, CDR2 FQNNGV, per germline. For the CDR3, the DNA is TGTGCCAGCAGCTCCACCACAGTCGGGGAGCTGTTTTTT. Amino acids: CASSSTTVGELFF. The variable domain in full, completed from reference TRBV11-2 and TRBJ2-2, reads EAGVAQSPRYKIIEKRQSVAFWCNPISGHATLYWYQQILGQGPKLLIQFQNNGVVDDSQLPKDRFSAERLKGVDSTLKIQPAKLEDSAVYLCASSSTTVGELFFGEGSRLTVL.

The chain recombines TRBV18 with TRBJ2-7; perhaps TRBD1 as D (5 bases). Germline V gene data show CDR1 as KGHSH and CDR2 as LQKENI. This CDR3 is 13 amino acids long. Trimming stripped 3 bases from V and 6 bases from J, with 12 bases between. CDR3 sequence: CASSPEQVREQYF. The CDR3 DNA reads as TGTGCCAGCTCACCCGAACAGGTACGCGAGCAGTACTTC.

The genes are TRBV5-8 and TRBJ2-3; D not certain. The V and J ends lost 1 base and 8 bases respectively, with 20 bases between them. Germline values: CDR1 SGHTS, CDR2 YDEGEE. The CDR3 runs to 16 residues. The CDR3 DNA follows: TGTGCCAGCAGCTTGTATGAGGCGGCTGGGGATTTTACGCAGTATTTT. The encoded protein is CASSLYEAAGDFTQYF.

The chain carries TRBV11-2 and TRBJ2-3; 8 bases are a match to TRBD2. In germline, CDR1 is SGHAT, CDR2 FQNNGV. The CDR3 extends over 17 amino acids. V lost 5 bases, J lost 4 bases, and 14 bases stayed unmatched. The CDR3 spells CASSLRPGLAGPDTQYF. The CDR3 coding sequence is TGTGCCAGCAGCCTCCGCCCCGGGCTAGCGGGTCCAGATACGCAGTATTTT.

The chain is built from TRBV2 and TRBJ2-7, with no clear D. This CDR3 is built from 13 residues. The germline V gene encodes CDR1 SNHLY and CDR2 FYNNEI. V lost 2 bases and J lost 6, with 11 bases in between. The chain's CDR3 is CASSELWGLEQYF. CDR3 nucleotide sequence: TGTGCCAGCAGTGAACTGTGGGGTCTCGAGCAGTACTTC.

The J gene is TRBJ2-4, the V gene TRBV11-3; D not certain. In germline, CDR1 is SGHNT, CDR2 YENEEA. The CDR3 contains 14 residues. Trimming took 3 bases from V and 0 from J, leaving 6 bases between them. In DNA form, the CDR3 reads TGTGCCAGCAGCTTTACCCTAGCCAAAAACATTCAGTACTTC. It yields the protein CASSFTLAKNIQYF.

This CDR3 reads CASSGGDRASGNEQFF. Written as DNA, the CDR3 is TGTGCCAGCAGCGGAGGCGACCGGGCTAGCGGCAATGAGCAGTTCTTC. The J gene is TRBJ2-1, the V gene TRBV7-8; 7 nucleotides match TRBD2. Germline V CDR1 and CDR2: SGHVS, FQNEAQ. This CDR3 spans 16 amino acids. V lost 5 bases, J lost 6 bases, and 13 bases stayed unmatched.

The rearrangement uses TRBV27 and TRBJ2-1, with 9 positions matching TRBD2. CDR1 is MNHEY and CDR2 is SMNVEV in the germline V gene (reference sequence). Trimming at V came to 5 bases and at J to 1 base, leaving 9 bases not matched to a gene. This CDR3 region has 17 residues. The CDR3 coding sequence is TGTGCCAGCAGTGTCCTGACTAGCGGAAGGTCCTACAATGAGCAGTTCTTC. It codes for CASSVLTSGRSYNEQFF.

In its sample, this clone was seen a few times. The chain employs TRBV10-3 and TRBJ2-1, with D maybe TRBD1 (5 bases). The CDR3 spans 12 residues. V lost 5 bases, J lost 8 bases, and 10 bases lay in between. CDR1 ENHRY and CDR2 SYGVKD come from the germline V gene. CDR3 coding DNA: TGTGCCATCAGTTGGGGCTCACATGAGCAGTTCTTC. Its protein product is CAISWGSHEQFF.

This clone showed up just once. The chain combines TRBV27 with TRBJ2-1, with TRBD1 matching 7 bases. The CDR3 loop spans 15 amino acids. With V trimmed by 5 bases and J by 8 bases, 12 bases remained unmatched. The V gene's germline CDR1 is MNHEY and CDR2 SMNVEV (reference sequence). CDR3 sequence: CASSTRQGPMYEQFF. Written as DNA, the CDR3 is TGTGCCAGCAGTACTCGACAGGGCCCTATGTATGAGCAGTTCTTC.

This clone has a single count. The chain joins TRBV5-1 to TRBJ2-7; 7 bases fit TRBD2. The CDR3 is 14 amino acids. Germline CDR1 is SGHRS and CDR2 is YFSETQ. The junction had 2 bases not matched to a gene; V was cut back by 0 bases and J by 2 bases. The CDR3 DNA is TGCGCCAGCAGCTTGGAAGGGAGGGCCTACGAGCAGTACTTC. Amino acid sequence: CASSLEGRAYEQYF.

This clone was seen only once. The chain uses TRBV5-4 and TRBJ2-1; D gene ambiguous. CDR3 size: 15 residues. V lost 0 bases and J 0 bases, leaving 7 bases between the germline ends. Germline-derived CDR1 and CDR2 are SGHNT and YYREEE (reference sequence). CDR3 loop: CASSLALSSYNEQFF. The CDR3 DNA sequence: TGTGCCAGCAGCTTGGCTTTGAGCTCCTACAATGAGCAGTTCTTC.

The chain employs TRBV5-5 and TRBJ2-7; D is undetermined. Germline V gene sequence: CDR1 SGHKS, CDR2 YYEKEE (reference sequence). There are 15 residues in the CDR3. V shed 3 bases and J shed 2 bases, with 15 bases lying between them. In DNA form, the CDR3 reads TGTGCCAGCAGCTCCTCCGGGCCCCGAGCCTACGAGCAGTACTTC. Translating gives CASSSSGPRAYEQYF.

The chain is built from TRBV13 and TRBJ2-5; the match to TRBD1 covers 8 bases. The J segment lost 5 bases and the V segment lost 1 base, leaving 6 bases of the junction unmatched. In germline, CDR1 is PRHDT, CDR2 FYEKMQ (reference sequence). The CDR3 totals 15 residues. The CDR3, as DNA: TGTGCCAGCAGCTTAGCGCAGGGGGCTAAGGAGACCCAGTACTTC. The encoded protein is CASSLAQGAKETQYF. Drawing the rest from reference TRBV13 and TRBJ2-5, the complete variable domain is AAGVIQSPRHLIKEKRETATLKCYPIPRHDTVYWYQQGPGQDPQFLISFYEKMQSDKGSIPDRFSAQQFSDYHSELNMSSLELGDSALYFCASSLAQGAKETQYFGPGTRLLVL.

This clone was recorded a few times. The CDR3 DNA is TGTGCCAGCAGATCCAGTCTGGTGGGCGACGGCTCCTACGAGCAGTACTTC. This encodes CASRSSLVGDGSYEQYF. J is TRBJ2-7 and V is TRBV7-9; no clear D gene. CDR1 is SEHNR and CDR2 is FQNEAQ in the germline V gene (reference sequence). V lost 6 bases, J lost 0 bases, and 21 bases lay in between. This CDR3 spans 17 amino acids.

CDR3 sequence (DNA): TGTGCCAGCAGCTTAGTGTGGGACAGTCCTCAAGAGACCCAGTACTTC. Amino acid sequence: CASSLVWDSPQETQYF. The chain recombines TRBV11-3 with TRBJ2-5, with 7 bases matching TRBD1. CDR1 and CDR2 from the germline V gene are SGHNT and YENEEA. With 1 base clipped from V and 2 bases from J, the junction kept 7 bases outside the gene matches. The CDR3 length is 16 residues.

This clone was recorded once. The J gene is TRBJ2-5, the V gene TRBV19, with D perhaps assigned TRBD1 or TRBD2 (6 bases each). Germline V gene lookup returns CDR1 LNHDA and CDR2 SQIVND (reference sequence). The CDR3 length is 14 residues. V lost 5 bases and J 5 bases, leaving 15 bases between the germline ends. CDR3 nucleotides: TGTGCCAGTAGTGTCCACAGGGAGGTGGAGACCCAGTACTTC. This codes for CASSVHREVETQYF.

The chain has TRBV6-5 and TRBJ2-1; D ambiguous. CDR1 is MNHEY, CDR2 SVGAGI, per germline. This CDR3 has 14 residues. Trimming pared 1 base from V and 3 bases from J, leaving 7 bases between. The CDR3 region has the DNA TGTGCCAGCAGTTACTACGTTGACTACAATGAGCAGTTCTTC. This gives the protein CASSYYVDYNEQFF.

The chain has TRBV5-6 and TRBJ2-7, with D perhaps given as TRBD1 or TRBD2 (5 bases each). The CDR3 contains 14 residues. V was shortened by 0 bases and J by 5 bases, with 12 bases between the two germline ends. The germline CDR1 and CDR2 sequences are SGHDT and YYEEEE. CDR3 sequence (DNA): TGTGCCAGCAGCTTGGGGGGGAGTTTCAACGAGCAGTACTTC. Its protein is CASSLGGSFNEQYF.

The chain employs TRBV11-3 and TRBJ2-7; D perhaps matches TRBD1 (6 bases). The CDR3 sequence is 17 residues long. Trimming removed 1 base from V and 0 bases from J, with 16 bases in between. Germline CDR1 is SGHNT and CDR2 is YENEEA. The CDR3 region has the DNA TGTGCCAGCAGCTTAGCCGAGGGGGAGCATGGCTCCTACGAGCAGTACTTC. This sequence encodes CASSLAEGEHGSYEQYF.

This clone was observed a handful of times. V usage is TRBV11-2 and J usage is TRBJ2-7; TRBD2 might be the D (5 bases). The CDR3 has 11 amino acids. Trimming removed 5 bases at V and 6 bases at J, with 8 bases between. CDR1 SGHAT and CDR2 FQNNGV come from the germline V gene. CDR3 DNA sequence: TGTGCCAGCAGCGAGGGTACCGAGCAGTACTTC. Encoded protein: CASSEGTEQYF.

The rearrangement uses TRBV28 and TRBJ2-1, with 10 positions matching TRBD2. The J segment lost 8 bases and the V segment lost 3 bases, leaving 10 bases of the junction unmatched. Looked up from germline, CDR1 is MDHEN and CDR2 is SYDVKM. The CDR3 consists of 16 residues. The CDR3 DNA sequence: TGTGCCAGCAGTTTCCCCGCAGCGGGAGGGTTCGATGAGCAGTTCTTC. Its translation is CASSFPAAGGFDEQFF.

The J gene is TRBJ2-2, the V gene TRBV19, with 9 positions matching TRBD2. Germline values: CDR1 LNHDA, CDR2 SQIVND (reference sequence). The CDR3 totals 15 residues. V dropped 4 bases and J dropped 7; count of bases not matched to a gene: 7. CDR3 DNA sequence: TGTGCCAGTAGTACTTCTAGCGGGACGGTCGGGGAGCTGTTTTTT. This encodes CASSTSSGTVGELFF.